The 5 T cell receptor beta chains listed next were all sequenced from one sample in a study of CD8 T cells in ankylosing spondylitis. TCRdb reanalysed the 5' RACE reads using MiXCR and keeps one entry per CDR3 protein. The data contain around 140,000 distinct CDR3 sequences, approximately 10% of them seen just once; the ten biggest clones take up around 4.1%. Material: blood, either unsorted or a sorted T cell fraction (not recorded which). The receptor set was obtained from a female donor with ankylosing spondylitis or in good health (not recorded which).

V is TRBV20-1 and J is TRBJ2-1, with TRBD2 matching 8 bases. CDR1 and CDR2 (germline): DFQATT, SNEGSKA (reference sequence). The V segment lost 6 bases and the J segment 0 bases; nucleotides outside the gene matches: 7. This CDR3 comprises 15 residues. The CDR3 nucleotides are TGCAGTGCACCCCCCGGGGGGGGCTCCTACAATGAGCAGTTCTTC. Its translation is CSAPPGGGSYNEQFF.

This clonotype showed up many times. This sequence joins TRBV9 and TRBJ2-2; TRBD1 matches at 8 bases. The CDR3 totals 17 residues. The trim removed 4 bases at V and 5 bases at J, leaving 13 bases unmatched. CDR1 SGDLS and CDR2 YYNGEE come from the germline V gene. CDR3 DNA: TGTGCCAGCAGCCTAAAACCACAGGGGGTTGGAACCGGGGAGCTGTTTTTT. Translation: CASSLKPQGVGTGELFF.

Comment on this clonotype: Since the CDR3 does not end with the conserved phenylalanine or tryptophan, this likely comes from a read error. The rearrangement links TRBV25-1 to TRBJ2-5; 8 positions agree with TRBD1. The germline CDR1 and CDR2 sequences are MGHDK and SYGVNS. This CDR3 has 13 residues. Trimming took 7 bases from V and 1 from J; bases not matched to a gene: 2. The CDR3 nucleotides read TGTGCCAGCACCGGACAGGGCCAAGAGACCCAGTACTCC. Encoded protein: CASTGQGQETQYS.

The chain combines TRBV5-1 with TRBJ1-6; weak D call: TRBD1 (5 bases). V shed 4 bases and J shed 5 bases, with 16 bases lying between them. The CDR3 consists of 16 residues. The V gene's germline CDR1 is SGHRS and CDR2 YFSETQ. The CDR3 loop is CASSKRGVPNNSPLHF. In nucleotides, the CDR3 is TGCGCCAGCAGCAAGAGAGGGGTGCCGAATAATTCACCCCTCCACTTT.

This clonotype was detected many times. The genes are TRBV20-1 and TRBJ2-7, with 7 nucleotides matching TRBD1. Germline-derived CDR1 and CDR2 are DFQATT and SNEGSKA (reference sequence). With V trimmed by 1 base and J by 5 bases, 8 bases remained unmatched. The CDR3 runs to 14 residues. CDR3: CSARALGQADEQYF. DNA for the CDR3: TGCAGTGCTAGAGCTTTAGGACAGGCGGACGAGCAGTACTTC.